This T cell receptor beta chain is drawn from a study of T cell changes during pregnancy in multiple sclerosis. TCRdb keeps only in-frame clones here, not all; method: immunoSEQ multiplex PCR. In the table there are roughly 90,000 clones, approximately 90% of which are singletons. The CDR3 totals 16 residues. Germline V lookup: CDR1 LNHDA, CDR2 SQIVND (reference sequence). Deletions cut 6 bases from V and 6 bases from J, with 21 bases between. The TCR was taken from a female donor with multiple sclerosis, enrolled in a pregnancy study. The rearrangement joins TRBV19 to TRBJ1-5; D possibly corresponds to TRBD1 (5 bases). Sample: peripheral blood, taken before pregnancy. The CDR3 region is CASSLLGWGVLQPQHF. CDR3 DNA sequence: TGTGCCAGTAGCCTTCTCGGGTGGGGGGTCCTTCAGCCCCAGCATTTT. Full variable domain (remainder filled in from reference TRBV19 and TRBJ1-5): DGGITQSPKYLFRKEGQNVTLSCEQNLNHDAMYWYRQDPGQGLRLIYYSQIVNDFQKGDIAEGYSVSREKKESFPLTVTSAQKNPTAFYLCASSLLGWGVLQPQHFGDGTRLSIL.